These 26 T cell receptor beta chains were sequenced from one sample in a study of cytomegalovirus exposure and HLA in healthy donors. The PCR used 60 Vbeta and 13 Jbeta primers. Sequencing used immunoSEQ multiplex PCR; TCRdb keeps in-frame clones, though not all of them. The sample lists 150,000 or so clones, around 80% occurring once. The sample taken for sequencing was PBMCs. The receptors were sampled from a man in his forties or fifties in good health and CMV-seronegative.

This clone was counted once. The CDR3 spells CASTEDSSASGNTIYF. CDR3 nucleotide sequence: TGTGCCAGCACCGAAGACAGCTCCGCCTCTGGAAACACCATATATTTT. The chain carries TRBV2 and TRBJ1-3; D might be TRBD1 (5 bases). The V end was cut by 7 bases, the J end by 0 bases, with 16 bases between. This CDR3 has 16 amino acids. Germline V CDR1 and CDR2: SNHLY, FYNNEI.

V gene TRBV18 combines with J gene TRBJ2-3; D gene ambiguous. V was shortened by 6 bases and J by 7 bases, with 11 bases between the two germline ends. The germline V gene encodes CDR1 KGHSH and CDR2 LQKENI. This CDR3 is 12 amino acids long. The CDR3 here is CASSQETYTQYF. As DNA, the CDR3 is TGTGCCAGCTCCCAAGAGACATATACGCAGTATTTT.

CDR3 sequence reads: CASSVGGQGLQETQYF. In DNA form, the CDR3 reads TGTGCCAGCAGCGTAGGTGGCCAGGGACTACAAGAGACCCAGTACTTC. This chain joins TRBV9 and TRBJ2-5, with 7 bases identical to TRBD2. Germline loops: CDR1 SGDLS, CDR2 YYNGEE. Losses at the gene ends were 0 bases for V and 2 bases for J; bases not matched to a gene: 7. The CDR3 runs to 16 residues.

The gene calls are TRBV28 and TRBJ1-6; a possible D gene is TRBD1 (5 bases). CDR1 is MDHEN, CDR2 SYDVKM, per germline. The V gene lost 2 bases and the J gene lost 13 bases, with 18 bases spanning the gap. The CDR3 loop spans 15 amino acids. Here the CDR3 DNA reads TGTGCCAGCAGTTTACAGGGCCCAGCACTTATTCCCCTCCACTTT. Its protein product is CASSLQGPALIPLHF.

The chain employs TRBV7-8 and TRBJ2-7; 8 bases line up with TRBD2. CDR1 is SGHVS, CDR2 FQNEAQ, per germline. The CDR3 has 16 residues. Trimming at V came to 1 base and at J to 0 bases, leaving 5 bases not matched to a gene. The CDR3 sequence is CASSLDWRGASYEQYF. CDR3 nucleotide sequence: TGTGCCAGCAGCTTAGATTGGCGGGGGGCCTCCTACGAGCAGTACTTC. Full variable domain (remainder filled in from reference TRBV7-8 and TRBJ2-7): GAGVSQSPRYKVAKRGQDVALRCDPISGHVSLFWYQQALGQGPEFLTYFQNEAQLDKSGLPSDRFFAERPEGSVSTLKIQRTQQEDSAVYLCASSLDWRGASYEQYFGPGTRLTVT.

The sample holds a few counts of this clone. The chain recombines TRBV6-6 with TRBJ1-1, with 10 bases lining up with TRBD1. The CDR3 consists of 15 residues. In germline, CDR1 is MNHNY, CDR2 SVGAGI (reference sequence). Trimming took 6 bases from V and 5 from J; bases not matched to a gene: 9. CDR3 loop: CASRGTDRGPTEAFF. The DNA for the CDR3 is TGTGCCAGCAGGGGTACTGACAGGGGGCCAACTGAAGCTTTCTTT.

The CDR3 protein is CASSVDGRAKNEQFF. The CDR3 DNA reads TGTGCCAGCAGCGTAGACGGGAGGGCCAAAAATGAGCAGTTCTTC. V is TRBV9 and J is TRBJ2-1, with TRBD2 identical over 8 bases. CDR1 is SGDLS, CDR2 YYNGEE, per germline. With V trimmed by 0 bases and J by 7 bases, 6 bases remained unmatched. The CDR3 totals 15 residues.

The chain links TRBV5-4 to TRBJ1-1, with D possibly TRBD1 on 5 matching bases. V shed 3 bases and J shed 0 bases, with 12 bases lying between them. In germline, CDR1 is SGHNT, CDR2 YYREEE (reference sequence). The CDR3 contains 15 residues. The CDR3 protein is CASSSVTDMNTEAFF. The CDR3 region has the DNA TGTGCCAGCAGCTCGGTGACAGATATGAACACTGAAGCTTTCTTT.

This clone was counted a single time. J is TRBJ2-2 and V is TRBV19; D possibly corresponds to TRBD2 (5 bases). The germline V gene has CDR1 LNHDA and CDR2 SQIVND (reference sequence). Trimming removed 1 base from V and 4 bases from J, with 10 bases in between. This CDR3 contains 15 residues. Here the CDR3 reads CASSIGGRATGELFF. The DNA of the CDR3 is TGTGCCAGTAGTATAGGTGGGAGAGCCACCGGGGAGCTGTTTTTT.

V is TRBV2 and J is TRBJ2-7, with a weak D call TRBD1 (5 bases). This CDR3 contains 18 residues. Per germline, CDR1 SNHLY and CDR2 FYNNEI. With 2 bases removed from V and 12 bases from J, the gap between germline ends came to 32 bases. The CDR3: CASSEKGLAGQGGLSGYF. The CDR3 DNA reads TGTGCCAGCAGTGAAAAGGGGCTCGCTGGCCAGGGTGGGTTGTCGGGGTACTTC.

The genes are TRBV27 and TRBJ2-7; 10 nucleotides align to TRBD1. The germline V gene has CDR1 MNHEY and CDR2 SMNVEV (reference sequence). The CDR3 totals 16 residues. After removal of 5 bases from V and 5 bases from J, the junction contained 12 bases not matched to a gene. The CDR3 loop reads CASSPPPGQGFHEQYF. The CDR3 bases are TGTGCCAGCAGTCCACCCCCGGGACAGGGGTTCCACGAGCAGTACTTC.

The genes are TRBV6-4 and TRBJ2-1; the match to TRBD1 covers 8 bases. Germline V gene sequence: CDR1 MRHNA, CDR2 SNTAGT. V lost 6 bases, J lost 5 bases, and 3 bases stayed unmatched. This CDR3 contains 13 residues. In DNA, the CDR3 is TGTGCCAGCAGCGTGGACAGGGACAATGAGCAGTTCTTC. It specifies CASSVDRDNEQFF.

The CDR3 sequence: CASSLVAGGPGTQYF. DNA for the CDR3: TGTGCCAGCAGCTTAGTAGCGGGAGGGCCGGGAACCCAGTACTTC. The rearrangement joins TRBV11-2 to TRBJ2-5, with TRBD2 identical over 11 bases. V was clipped by 1 base and J by 8 bases; unmatched bases: 6. The CDR3 covers 15 residues. Per the germline V gene, CDR1 is SGHAT and CDR2 is FQNNGV.

The chain combines TRBV4-1 with TRBJ2-7; possibly TRBD1 for D (5 bases). Per germline, CDR1 MGHRA and CDR2 YSYEKL. V lost 3 bases and J lost 2, with 17 bases in between. The CDR3 runs to 16 residues. CDR3 nucleotide sequence: TGCGCCAGCAGCCATCCCAGGGCCCAGGGAACCTACGAGCAGTACTTC. Translated, it gives CASSHPRAQGTYEQYF.

This clone came up a few times. This chain joins TRBV19 and TRBJ1-5; 9 bases match TRBD1. V dropped 2 bases and J dropped 4; count of bases not matched to a gene: 6. The CDR3 consists of 16 residues. Germline values: CDR1 LNHDA, CDR2 SQIVND (reference sequence). The CDR3 here is CASSILTGGYNQPQHF. The CDR3 nucleotides are TGTGCCAGTAGTATACTGACAGGGGGTTATAATCAGCCCCAGCATTTT.

V gene TRBV7-9 combines with J gene TRBJ1-4, with 8 bases aligning to TRBD1. CDR3 length: 13 residues. V shed 5 bases and J 7 bases; nucleotides not matched to a gene: 3. Per germline, CDR1 SEHNR and CDR2 FQNEAQ (reference sequence). CDR3 protein: CASSGQGSEKLFF. CDR3 coding DNA: TGTGCCAGCAGCGGACAGGGCAGTGAAAAACTGTTTTTT.

V and J are TRBV6-1 and TRBJ1-2; D not resolved. V was shortened by 7 bases and J by 4 bases, with 13 bases between the two germline ends. The CDR3 covers 13 residues. Germline V gene lookup returns CDR1 MNHNS and CDR2 SASEGT. The CDR3 reads CASTLTDSYGYTF. The CDR3 DNA reads as TGTGCCAGCACCCTAACAGATTCCTATGGCTACACCTTC.

The V call is TRBV11-3, the J call TRBJ2-7; tentative D call: TRBD2 (6 bases). Germline V CDR1 and CDR2: SGHNT, YENEEA. The CDR3 totals 13 residues. Trimming cost V 5 bases and J 5 bases, with 13 bases left between them. The DNA of the CDR3 is TGTGCCAGCAGCCGGGGTGGAGGGCACGAGCAGTACTTC. Protein product: CASSRGGGHEQYF.

The V gene is TRBV30, the J gene TRBJ1-4, with D possibly TRBD1 on 5 matching bases. The CDR3 contains 15 residues. Germline V CDR1 and CDR2: GTSNPN, SVGIG (reference sequence). Trimming took off 4 bases at V and 7 bases at J, with 19 bases between the two ends. The CDR3 DNA follows: TGTGCCTGGACCCCTTCCGGGGGAGAAAGTGAAAAACTGTTTTTT. Amino acids: CAWTPSGGESEKLFF.

This chain links TRBV7-2 with TRBJ2-1; 10 positions agree with TRBD2. Trimming took 3 bases from V and 10 from J; bases not matched to a gene: 9. This CDR3 has 15 amino acids. The V gene's germline CDR1 is SGHTA and CDR2 FQGNSA. The CDR3 DNA reads TGTGCCAGCAGCTTCGCCGGGACTAGCGAAGGAGAGCAGTTCTTC. Translated, it gives CASSFAGTSEGEQFF. The whole variable domain, remainder taken from reference TRBV7-2 and TRBJ2-1, is GAGVSQSPSNKVTEKGKDVELRCDPISGHTALYWYRQSLGQGLEFLIYFQGNSAPDKSGLPSDRFSAERTGGSVSTLTIQRTQQEDSAVYLCASSFAGTSEGEQFFGPGTRLTVL.

This clone came up once. Sequence at one end of the junction differs from germline and may be a read error. The chain uses TRBV6-5 and TRBJ1-5; no reliable D call. CDR1 and CDR2 from the germline V gene are MNHEY and SVGAGI. The CDR3 is 13 residues long. DNA for the CDR3: TGTGCCAGCAGAACCGATAGCAGTCAGCCCCAGCATTTT. Its protein is CASRTDSSQPQHF.

This sequence joins TRBV27 and TRBJ2-2; 10 bases line up with TRBD2. Per the germline V gene, CDR1 is MNHEY and CDR2 is SMNVEV (reference sequence). V shed 5 bases, J shed 2 bases, and the junction held 8 bases outside the gene matches. This CDR3 spans 17 amino acids. The CDR3 DNA is TGTGCCAGCAGTCCCTTCTCTAGCGGGGGTAACACCGGGGAGCTGTTTTTT. Translated: CASSPFSSGGNTGELFF.

The genes are TRBV9 and TRBJ2-7; the match to TRBD1 covers 11 bases. The junction had 10 bases not matched to a gene; V was cut back by 2 bases and J by 6 bases. The CDR3 is 16 residues long. Germline lookup yields CDR1 SGDLS and CDR2 YYNGEE. CDR3 in amino acids: CASSVANPGQGGEQYF. CDR3 DNA: TGTGCCAGCAGCGTCGCAAATCCGGGACAGGGGGGCGAGCAGTACTTC. Full variable domain (outside the CDR3, taken from reference TRBV9 and TRBJ2-7): DSGVTQTPKHLITATGQRVTLRCSPRSGDLSVYWYQQSLDQGLQFLIQYYNGEERAKGNILERFSAQQFPDLHSELNLSSLELGDSALYFCASSVANPGQGGEQYFGPGTRLTVT.

CDR3 DNA sequence: TGCAGCGTCAAAGCCGGGACAGGATACACCGGGGAGCTGTTTTTT. Protein sequence: CSVKAGTGYTGELFF. The chain recombines TRBV29-1 with TRBJ2-2, with 8 nucleotides matching TRBD1. From germline, CDR1 is SQVTM and CDR2 ANQGSEA. V shed 6 bases, J shed 3 bases, and the junction held 9 bases outside the gene matches. The CDR3 runs to 15 residues.

The CDR3 sequence: CASSNQGPPQHF. Written as DNA, the CDR3 is TGTGCCAGCTCAAATCAGGGTCCGCCCCAGCATTTT. The chain carries TRBV18 and TRBJ1-5; TRBD1 is a possible D gene (5 bases). V was clipped by 5 bases and J by 9 bases, with 11 bases between them. The CDR3 has 12 amino acids. Germline V gives CDR1 KGHSH, CDR2 LQKENI.

The DNA for the CDR3 is TGTGCCAGCAGCTTGTGGGGCACTACCTACGAGCAGTACTTC. This encodes CASSLWGTTYEQYF. This sequence joins TRBV5-4 and TRBJ2-7, with D tentatively TRBD1 (5 bases). Trimming cost V 1 base and J 2 bases, with 10 bases left between them. CDR1 SGHNT and CDR2 YYREEE come from the germline V gene (reference sequence). There are 14 residues in the CDR3.